These 7 T cell receptor beta chains originate from one sample sequenced in a study of blood T cells in healthy people across ages. Sample-barcoded 5' priming and a J-beta primer mix drove a second PCR of 7 to 11 cycles. TCRdb itself ran the 5' RACE reads through MiXCR, one entry per CDR3 protein. The data hold some 920,000 distinct CDR3 sequences, with just over 50% observed a single time. The sample was blood. The receptors stem from a woman aged 60-75 years in good health.

This clonotype was observed a few times. The V call is TRBV7-9, the J call TRBJ2-1, with TRBD1 identical over 9 bases. The CDR3 totals 14 residues. Germline lookup yields CDR1 SEHNR and CDR2 FQNEAQ (reference sequence). The trim removed 1 base at V and 9 bases at J, leaving 4 bases unmatched. The CDR3 here is CASSLGTGGLEQFF. The CDR3 coding sequence is TGTGCCAGCAGCTTAGGAACAGGGGGCCTTGAGCAGTTCTTC.

This rearrangement joins TRBV28 to TRBJ2-1; 8 nucleotides match TRBD2. CDR3 length: 12 residues. V dropped 11 bases and J dropped 3; count of bases not matched to a gene: 3. Per the germline V gene, CDR1 is MDHEN and CDR2 is SYDVKM. CDR3 nucleotide sequence: TGTGCCGGGGGGACTAGCTACAATGAGCAGTTCTTC. As protein: CAGGTSYNEQFF.

This chain connects TRBV6-5 to TRBJ2-7; D might be TRBD1 (5 bases). Germline-derived CDR1 and CDR2 are MNHEY and SVGAGI. V lost 10 bases and J lost 4, with 17 bases in between. This CDR3 region has 13 residues. The CDR3 DNA follows: TGTGCCACCGCGACCCCCTCAGGGTACGAGCAGTACTTC. This encodes CATATPSGYEQYF.

Remarks on this clonotype: An end of the junction does not agree with germline; a read error may underlie this. This chain links TRBV3-1 with TRBJ2-4; 11 positions agree with TRBD2. The better agreement between TRBJ2-7 and the DNA end casts doubt on the J call. From germline, CDR1 is LGHDT and CDR2 YNNKEL (reference sequence). CDR3 length: 15 amino acids. CDR3 bases: TGTGTCAGCAGCCCCGACGGGACTAGCGGTTACGAGCAGTACTTC. It codes for CVSSPDGTSGYEQYF.

V is TRBV7-2 and J is TRBJ2-1; TRBD1 aligns across 8 bases. V was pared by 1 base and J by 3 bases, with 5 bases of the junction left unmatched. Germline V gene sequence: CDR1 SGHTA, CDR2 FQGNSA. The CDR3 consists of 16 residues. This chain's CDR3 is CASSLGTGSFYNEQFF. The CDR3 DNA follows: TGTGCCAGCAGCTTAGGGACAGGGAGCTTCTACAATGAGCAGTTCTTC.

J is TRBJ1-2 and V is TRBV27; D possibly corresponds to TRBD1 (5 bases). Germline-derived CDR1 and CDR2 are MNHEY and SMNVEV (reference sequence). Trimming cost V 2 bases and J 1 base, with 14 bases left between them. The CDR3 has 16 residues. The CDR3 region is CASSLAGQGDNYGYTF. The CDR3 DNA reads TGTGCCAGCAGTTTAGCGGGGCAGGGAGATAACTATGGCTACACCTTC.

On this clonotype itself: A read error is possible here, since a much larger clone lies one base away. V and J are TRBV29-1 and TRBJ2-7, with D perhaps assigned TRBD1 or TRBD2 (6 bases each). Trimming removed 7 bases from V and 2 bases from J, with 18 bases in between. Germline V gives CDR1 SQVTM, CDR2 ANQGSEA. The length of the CDR3 is 14 residues. Here the CDR3 DNA reads TGCAGCGCTTACGGGGGCGCGGCTACCTACGAGCAGTACTTC. It encodes CSAYGGAATYEQYF.